The next 6 T cell receptor beta chains were all read from a single sample in a study of T cell responses to AZD1222 COVID-19 vaccine. Clones were read by immunoSEQ multiplex PCR, and TCRdb kept only the in-frame ones, dropping some. In the table there are over 75,000 clones, more than 75% of which are singletons. Specimen: peripheral blood, collected on day 0 of AZD1222 vaccination. These receptors were taken from an adult in good health.

This clone was picked up a small number of times. The rearrangement uses TRBV7-9 and TRBJ1-1; D ambiguous. The CDR3 length is 12 residues. Germline V gene sequence: CDR1 SEHNR, CDR2 FQNEAQ (reference sequence). Trimming stripped 6 bases from V and 4 bases from J, with 9 bases between. CDR3 loop: CASRWGATEAFF. The DNA for the CDR3 is TGTGCCAGCAGGTGGGGAGCCACTGAAGCTTTCTTT.

The chain recombines TRBV7-9 with TRBJ2-1; a weak D match, TRBD2 (6 bases). This CDR3 has 15 residues. V shed 2 bases and J shed 7 bases, with 15 bases lying between them. The germline V gene encodes CDR1 SEHNR and CDR2 FQNEAQ (reference sequence). The CDR3 spells CASSLIQRALNEQFF. The CDR3 coding sequence is TGTGCCAGCAGCTTAATCCAGCGGGCCCTAAATGAGCAGTTCTTC.

V gene TRBV14 combines with J gene TRBJ2-3, with 12 bases lining up with TRBD2. The CDR3 sequence is 15 residues long. Trimming at V came to 5 bases and at J to 6 bases, leaving 6 bases not matched to a gene. The V gene's germline CDR1 is SGHDN and CDR2 FVKESK. CDR3 coding DNA: TGTGCCAGCAGCGCGACTAGCGGGAGAGGGGATACGCAGTATTTT. The encoded protein is CASSATSGRGDTQYF.

This chain uses TRBV9 with TRBJ2-5; 8 bases align to TRBD1. J lost 4 bases, V lost 4 bases, and 9 bases had no gene match. The CDR3 length is 15 residues. The germline CDR1 and CDR2 sequences are SGDLS and YYNGEE. CDR3 amino acids: CASSPSDRDGETQYF. In DNA, the CDR3 is TGTGCCAGCAGCCCCTCGGACAGGGACGGAGAGACCCAGTACTTC.

This clone appeared once. The rearrangement joins TRBV10-3 to TRBJ2-3; 13 bases fit TRBD2. CDR3 length: 19 residues. Germline V gene sequence: CDR1 ENHRY, CDR2 SYGVKD. The trim removed 3 bases at V and 5 bases at J, leaving 14 bases unmatched. The CDR3: CAISDPQGLAGSKGDTQYF. The CDR3 nucleotides read TGTGCCATCAGTGATCCTCAGGGACTAGCGGGAAGCAAGGGAGATACGCAGTATTTT.

This chain uses TRBV6-5 with TRBJ1-3; D unresolved. Trimming pared 10 bases from V and 0 bases from J, leaving 16 bases between. This CDR3 contains 15 residues. Germline loops: CDR1 MNHEY, CDR2 SVGAGI. The chain's CDR3 is CATTRQAVSGNTIYF. The CDR3 coding sequence is TGTGCCACCACAAGGCAGGCAGTCTCTGGAAACACCATATATTTT.